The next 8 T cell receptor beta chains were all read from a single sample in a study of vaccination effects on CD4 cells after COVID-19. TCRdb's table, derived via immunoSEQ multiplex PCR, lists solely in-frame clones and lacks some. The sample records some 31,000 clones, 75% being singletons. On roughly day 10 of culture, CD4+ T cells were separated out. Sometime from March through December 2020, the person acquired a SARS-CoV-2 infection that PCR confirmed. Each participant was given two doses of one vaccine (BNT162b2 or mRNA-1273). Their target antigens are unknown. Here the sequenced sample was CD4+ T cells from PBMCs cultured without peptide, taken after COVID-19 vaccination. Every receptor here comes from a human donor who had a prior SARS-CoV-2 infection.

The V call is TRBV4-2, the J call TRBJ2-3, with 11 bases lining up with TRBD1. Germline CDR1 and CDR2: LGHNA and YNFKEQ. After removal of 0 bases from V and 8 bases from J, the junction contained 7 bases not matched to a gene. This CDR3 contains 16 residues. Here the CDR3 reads CASSQDEGQGVGTQYF. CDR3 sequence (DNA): TGTGCCAGCAGCCAAGATGAGGGACAGGGGGTTGGTACGCAGTATTTT.

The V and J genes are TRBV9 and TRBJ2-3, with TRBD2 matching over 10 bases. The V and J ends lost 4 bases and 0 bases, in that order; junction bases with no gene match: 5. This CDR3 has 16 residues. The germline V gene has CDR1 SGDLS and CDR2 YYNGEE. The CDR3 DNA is TGTGCCAGCAGCACCGGACTAGCGGCTAGCACAGATACGCAGTATTTT. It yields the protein CASSTGLAASTDTQYF. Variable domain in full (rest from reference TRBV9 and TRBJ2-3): DSGVTQTPKHLITATGQRVTLRCSPRSGDLSVYWYQQSLDQGLQFLIQYYNGEERAKGNILERFSAQQFPDLHSELNLSSLELGDSALYFCASSTGLAASTDTQYFGPGTRLTVL.

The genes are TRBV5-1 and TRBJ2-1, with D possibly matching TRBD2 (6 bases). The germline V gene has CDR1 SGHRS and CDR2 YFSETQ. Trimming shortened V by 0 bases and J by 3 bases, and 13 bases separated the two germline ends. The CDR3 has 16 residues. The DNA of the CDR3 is TGCGCCAGCAGCTTGGCCGGGAGCGGATACTACAATGAGCAGTTCTTC. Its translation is CASSLAGSGYYNEQFF.

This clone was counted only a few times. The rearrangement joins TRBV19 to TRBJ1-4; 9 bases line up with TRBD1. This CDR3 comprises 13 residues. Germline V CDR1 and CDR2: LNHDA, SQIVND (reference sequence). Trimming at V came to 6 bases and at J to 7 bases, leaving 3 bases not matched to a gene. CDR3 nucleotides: TGTGCCAGTAGCCGGGACAGGGTTGAAAAACTGTTTTTT. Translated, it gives CASSRDRVEKLFF.

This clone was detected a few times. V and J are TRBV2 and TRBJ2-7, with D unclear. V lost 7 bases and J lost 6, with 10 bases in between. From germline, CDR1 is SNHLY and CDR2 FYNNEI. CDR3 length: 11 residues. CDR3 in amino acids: CASILLREQYF. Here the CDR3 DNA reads TGTGCCAGCATCCTCCTGCGCGAGCAGTACTTC.

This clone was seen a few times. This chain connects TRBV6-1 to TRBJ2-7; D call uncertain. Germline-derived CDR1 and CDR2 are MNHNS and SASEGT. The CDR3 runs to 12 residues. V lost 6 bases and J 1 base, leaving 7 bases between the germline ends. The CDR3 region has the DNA TGTGCCAGCAGCCACAGTTCCTACGAGCAGTACTTC. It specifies CASSHSSYEQYF.

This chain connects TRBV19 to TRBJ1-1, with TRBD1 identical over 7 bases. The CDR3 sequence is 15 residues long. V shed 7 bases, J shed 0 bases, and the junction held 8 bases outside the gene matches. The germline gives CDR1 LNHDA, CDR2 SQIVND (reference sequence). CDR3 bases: TGTGCCAGTATCGTAGGGGACAGAATGAACACTGAAGCTTTCTTT. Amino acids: CASIVGDRMNTEAFF.

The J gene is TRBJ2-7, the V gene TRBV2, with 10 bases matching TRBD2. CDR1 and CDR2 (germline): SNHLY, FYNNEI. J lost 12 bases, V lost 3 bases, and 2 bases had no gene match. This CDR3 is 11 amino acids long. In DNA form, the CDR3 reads TGTGCCAGCAGTGAGGGACTAGCGTTGTACTTC. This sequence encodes CASSEGLALYF.